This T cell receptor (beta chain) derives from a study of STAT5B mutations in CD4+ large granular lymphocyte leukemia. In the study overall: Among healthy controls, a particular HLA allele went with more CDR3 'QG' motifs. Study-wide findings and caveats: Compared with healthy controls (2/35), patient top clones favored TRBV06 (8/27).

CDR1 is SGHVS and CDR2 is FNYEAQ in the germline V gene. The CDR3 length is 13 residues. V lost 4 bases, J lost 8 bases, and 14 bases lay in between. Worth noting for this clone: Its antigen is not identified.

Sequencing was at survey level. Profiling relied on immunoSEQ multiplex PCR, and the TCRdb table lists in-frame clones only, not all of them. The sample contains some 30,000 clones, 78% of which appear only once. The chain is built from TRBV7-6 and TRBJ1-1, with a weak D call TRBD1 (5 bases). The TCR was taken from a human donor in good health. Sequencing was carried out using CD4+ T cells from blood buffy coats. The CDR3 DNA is TGTGCCAGCAGCTCCCAGGGTGGGCTAGAAGCTTTCTTT. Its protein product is CASSSQGGLEAFF.